This record covers a single T cell receptor beta chain. The sample belongs to a study of CD8+ T cells in alopecia areata. cDNA reverse transcribed from extracted RNA served as the sequencing template. TCRdb keeps only in-frame clones here, not all; method: immunoSEQ multiplex PCR. The data hold about 74,000 clones, with approximately 28% observed a single time. Described treatment: oral pan-JAK inhibitor, 5-10 mg twice daily. The germline V gene encodes CDR1 SGHTA and CDR2 FQGNSA. The CDR3 is made up of 16 amino acids. Trimming cost V 1 base and J 8 bases; bases outside gene matches: 13. The source is a human donor with alopecia areata. Sequences were derived from CD8+ T cells sorted from blood, sampled at week 4, from a patient treated with tofacitinib. The rearrangement links TRBV7-2 to TRBJ1-2; 7 bases map to TRBD1. In DNA form, the CDR3 reads TGTGCCAGCAGCTTAGACCCCGGTGGAGGGGGCCGAGGCTACACCTTC. Translating it yields CASSLDPGGGGRGYTF. Drawing the rest from reference TRBV7-2 and TRBJ1-2, the complete variable domain is GAGVSQSPSNKVTEKGKDVELRCDPISGHTALYWYRQSLGQGLEFLIYFQGNSAPDKSGLPSDRFSAERTGGSVSTLTIQRTQQEDSAVYLCASSLDPGGGGRGYTFGSGTRLTVV.